The clone carrying this T cell receptor beta chain was detected a few times. TCRdb reprocessed the RT-PCR reads via MiXCR and lists one record per CDR3 protein. The sample yields over 350,000 distinct CDR3 sequences, about a sixth seen once. This sample stems from a study of patients and donors after allogeneic stem cell transplantation. The CDR3 contains 17 residues. The V segment lost 6 bases and the J segment 7 bases; nucleotides outside the gene matches: 11. This clonotype was sampled from a human donor who was either an allogeneic HSCT recipient or a stem cell or donor lymphocyte infusion donor (not recorded which). It is not recorded whose cells these are; they may come from a transplant donor. The source material was blood, either unsorted or a sorted T cell fraction (not recorded which). J is TRBJ1-6 and V is TRBV12-3 or TRBV12-4; 11 bases fit TRBD1. In DNA, the CDR3 is TGTGCCAGCAGCCCCCGGACAGGGGGCGCGGGAAATTCACCCCTCCACTTT. Its protein is CASSPRTGGAGNSPLHF.